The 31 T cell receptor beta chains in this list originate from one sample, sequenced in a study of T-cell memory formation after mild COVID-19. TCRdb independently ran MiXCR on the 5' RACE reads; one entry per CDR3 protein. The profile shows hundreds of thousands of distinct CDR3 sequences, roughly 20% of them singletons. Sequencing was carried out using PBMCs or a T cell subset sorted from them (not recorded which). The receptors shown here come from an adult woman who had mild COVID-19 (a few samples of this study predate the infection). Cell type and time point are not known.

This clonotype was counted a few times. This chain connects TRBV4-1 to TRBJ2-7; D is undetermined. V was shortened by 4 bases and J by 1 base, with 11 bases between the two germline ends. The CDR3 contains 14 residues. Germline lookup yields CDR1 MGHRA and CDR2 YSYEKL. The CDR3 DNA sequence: TGCGCCAGCAGCCCACGTTTGGGTTCCTACGAGCAGTACTTC. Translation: CASSPRLGSYEQYF.

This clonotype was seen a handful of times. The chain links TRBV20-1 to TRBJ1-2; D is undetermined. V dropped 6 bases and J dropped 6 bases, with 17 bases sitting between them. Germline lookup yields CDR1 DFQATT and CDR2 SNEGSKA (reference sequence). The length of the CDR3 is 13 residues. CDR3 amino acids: CSAPSGVLNGYTF. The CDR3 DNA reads TGCAGTGCCCCATCCGGGGTTCTAAATGGCTACACCTTC.

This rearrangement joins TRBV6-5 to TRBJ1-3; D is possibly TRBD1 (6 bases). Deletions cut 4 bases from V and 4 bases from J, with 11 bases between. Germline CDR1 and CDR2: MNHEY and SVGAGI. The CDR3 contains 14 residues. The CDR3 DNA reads TGTGCCAGCAGTTCAATTGGGACAGGAAACACCATATATTTT. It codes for CASSSIGTGNTIYF.

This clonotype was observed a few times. CDR3 sequence (DNA): TGTGCCAGCAGCCCAGGGACTAGCGGGGCTAGCTCCTACGAGCAGTACTTC. Translated: CASSPGTSGASSYEQYF. This sequence joins TRBV7-2 and TRBJ2-7, with TRBD2 matching 13 bases. V lost 5 bases to trimming and J lost 0 bases; unmatched junction nucleotides: 7. The CDR3 has 17 residues. Germline CDR1 reads SGHTA; CDR2 reads FQGNSA.

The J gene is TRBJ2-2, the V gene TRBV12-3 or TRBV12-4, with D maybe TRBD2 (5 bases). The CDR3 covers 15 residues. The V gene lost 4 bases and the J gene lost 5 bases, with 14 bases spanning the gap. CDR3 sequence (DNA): TGTGCCAGCAGTTACGGGGTTATTCTGACCGGGGAGCTGTTTTTT. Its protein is CASSYGVILTGELFF.

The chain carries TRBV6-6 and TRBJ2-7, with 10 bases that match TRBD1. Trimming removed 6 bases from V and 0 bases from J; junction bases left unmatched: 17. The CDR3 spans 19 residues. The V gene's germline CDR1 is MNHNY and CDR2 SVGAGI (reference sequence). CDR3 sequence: CASSRTTAVGQGNSYEQYF. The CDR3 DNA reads TGTGCCAGCAGCAGAACGACGGCCGTGGGACAGGGGAACTCCTACGAGCAGTACTTC.

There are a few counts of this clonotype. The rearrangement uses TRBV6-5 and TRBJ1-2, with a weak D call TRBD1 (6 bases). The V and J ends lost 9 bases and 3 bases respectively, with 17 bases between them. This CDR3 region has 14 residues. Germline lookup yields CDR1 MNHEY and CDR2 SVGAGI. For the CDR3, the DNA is TGTGCCAGTAGCCTATGGAGGGGGGACTATGGCTACACCTTC. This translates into CASSLWRGDYGYTF.

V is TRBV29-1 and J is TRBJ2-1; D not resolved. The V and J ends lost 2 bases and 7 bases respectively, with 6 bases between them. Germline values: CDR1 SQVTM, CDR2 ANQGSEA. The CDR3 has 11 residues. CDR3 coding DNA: TGCAGCGTTGAAAGGGTGAATGAGCAGTTCTTC. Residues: CSVERVNEQFF.

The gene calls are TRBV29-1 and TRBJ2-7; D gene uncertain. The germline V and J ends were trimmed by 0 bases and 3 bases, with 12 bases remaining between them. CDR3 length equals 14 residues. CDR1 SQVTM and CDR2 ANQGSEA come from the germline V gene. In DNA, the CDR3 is TGCAGCGTTGAAGATGATAGGGTTAGCTACGAGCAGTACTTC. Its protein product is CSVEDDRVSYEQYF.

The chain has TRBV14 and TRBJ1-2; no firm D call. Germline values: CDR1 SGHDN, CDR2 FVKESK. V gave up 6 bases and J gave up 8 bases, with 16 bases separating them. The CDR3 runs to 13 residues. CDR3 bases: TGTGCCAGCAGTACCAGGACTGGTTCGGGCTACACCTTC. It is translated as CASSTRTGSGYTF. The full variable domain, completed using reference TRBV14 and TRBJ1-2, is EAGVTQFPSHSVIEKGQTVTLRCDPISGHDNLYWYRRVMGKEIKFLLHFVKESKQDESGMPNNRFLAERTGGTYSTLKVQPAELEDSGVYFCASSTRTGSGYTFGSGTRLTVV.

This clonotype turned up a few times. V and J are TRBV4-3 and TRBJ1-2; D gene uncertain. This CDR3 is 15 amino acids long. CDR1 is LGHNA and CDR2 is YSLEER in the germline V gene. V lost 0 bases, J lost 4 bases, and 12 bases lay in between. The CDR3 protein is CASSQDREARYGYTF. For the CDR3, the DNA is TGCGCCAGCAGCCAAGATAGGGAAGCCCGCTATGGCTACACCTTC.

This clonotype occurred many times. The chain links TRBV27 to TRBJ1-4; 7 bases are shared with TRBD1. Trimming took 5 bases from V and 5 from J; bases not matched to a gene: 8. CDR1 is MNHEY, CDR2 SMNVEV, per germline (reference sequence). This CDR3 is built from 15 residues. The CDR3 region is CASSPADRRNEKLFF. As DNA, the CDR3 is TGTGCCAGCAGTCCTGCGGACAGGAGAAATGAAAAACTGTTTTTT.

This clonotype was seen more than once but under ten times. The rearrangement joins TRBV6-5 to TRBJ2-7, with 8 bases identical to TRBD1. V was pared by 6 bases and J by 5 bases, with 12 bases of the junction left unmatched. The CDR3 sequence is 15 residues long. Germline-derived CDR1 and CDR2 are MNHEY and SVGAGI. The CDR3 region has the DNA TGTGCCAGCAGAATACGGACAGGGAAGGTGGACGAGCAGTACTTC. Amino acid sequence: CASRIRTGKVDEQYF.

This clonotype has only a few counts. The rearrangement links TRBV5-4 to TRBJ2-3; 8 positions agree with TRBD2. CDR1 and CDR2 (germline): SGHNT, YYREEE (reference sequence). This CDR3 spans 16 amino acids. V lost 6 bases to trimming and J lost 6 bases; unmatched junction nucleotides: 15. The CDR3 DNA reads TGTGCCAGCACGGACGGGAGGGCCCCGGGGAGGGATACGCAGTATTTT. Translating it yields CASTDGRAPGRDTQYF.

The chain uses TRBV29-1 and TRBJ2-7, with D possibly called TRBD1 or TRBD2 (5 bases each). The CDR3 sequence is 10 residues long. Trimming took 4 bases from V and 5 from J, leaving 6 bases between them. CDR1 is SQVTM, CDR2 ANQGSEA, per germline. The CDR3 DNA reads TGCAGCGTTGGAGGGGACGAGCAGTACTTC. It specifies CSVGGDEQYF.

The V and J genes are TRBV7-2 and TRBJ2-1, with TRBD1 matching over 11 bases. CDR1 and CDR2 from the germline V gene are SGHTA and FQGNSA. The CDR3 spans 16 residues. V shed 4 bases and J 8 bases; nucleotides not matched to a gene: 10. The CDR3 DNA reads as TGTGCCAGCAGCTCCCGGACAGGGGGCCTTATAGATGAGCAGTTCTTC. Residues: CASSSRTGGLIDEQFF. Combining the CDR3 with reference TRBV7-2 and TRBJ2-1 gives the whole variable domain GAGVSQSPSNKVTEKGKDVELRCDPISGHTALYWYRQSLGQGLEFLIYFQGNSAPDKSGLPSDRFSAERTGGSVSTLTIQRTQQEDSAVYLCASSSRTGGLIDEQFFGPGTRLTVL.

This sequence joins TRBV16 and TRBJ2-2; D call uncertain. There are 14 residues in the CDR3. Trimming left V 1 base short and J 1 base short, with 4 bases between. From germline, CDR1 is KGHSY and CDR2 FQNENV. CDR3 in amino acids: CASSQYKNTGELFF. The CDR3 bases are TGTGCCAGCAGCCAATATAAGAACACCGGGGAGCTGTTTTTT.

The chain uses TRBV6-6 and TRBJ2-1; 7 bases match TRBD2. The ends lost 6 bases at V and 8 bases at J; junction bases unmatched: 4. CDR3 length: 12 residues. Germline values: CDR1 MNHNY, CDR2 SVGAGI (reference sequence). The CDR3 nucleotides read TGTGCCAGCAGACCGGGACTACATGAGCAGTTCTTC. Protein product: CASRPGLHEQFF.

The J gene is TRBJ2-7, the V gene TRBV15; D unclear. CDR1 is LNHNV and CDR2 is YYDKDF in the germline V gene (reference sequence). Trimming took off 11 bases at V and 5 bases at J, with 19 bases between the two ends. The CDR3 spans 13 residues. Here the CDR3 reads CAAGAGVGNEQYF. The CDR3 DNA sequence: TGTGCCGCCGGAGCCGGAGTGGGGAACGAGCAGTACTTC.

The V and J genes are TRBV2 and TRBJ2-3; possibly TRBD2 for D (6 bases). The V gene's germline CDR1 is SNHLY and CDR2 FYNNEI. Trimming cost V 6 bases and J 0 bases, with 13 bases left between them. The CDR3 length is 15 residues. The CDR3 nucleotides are TGTGCCAGCAGGCTGGGGACTGTGAGCACAGATACGCAGTATTTT. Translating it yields CASRLGTVSTDTQYF. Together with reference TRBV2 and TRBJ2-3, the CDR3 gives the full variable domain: EPEVTQTPSHQVTQMGQEVILRCVPISNHLYFYWYRQILGQKVEFLVSFYNNEISEKSEIFDDQFSVERPDGSNFTLKIRSTKLEDSAMYFCASRLGTVSTDTQYFGPGTRLTVL.

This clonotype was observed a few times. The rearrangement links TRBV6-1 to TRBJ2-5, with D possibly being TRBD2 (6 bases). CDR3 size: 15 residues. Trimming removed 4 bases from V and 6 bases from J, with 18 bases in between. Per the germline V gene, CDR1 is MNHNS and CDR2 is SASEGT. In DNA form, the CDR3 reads TGTGCCAGCAGTGTCCAGGGCGGGGAAGTAAAGACCCAGTACTTC. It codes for CASSVQGGEVKTQYF.

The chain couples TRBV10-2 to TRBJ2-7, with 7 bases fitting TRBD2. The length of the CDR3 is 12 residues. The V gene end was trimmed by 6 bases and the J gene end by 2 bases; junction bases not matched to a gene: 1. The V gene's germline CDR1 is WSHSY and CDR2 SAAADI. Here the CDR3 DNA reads TGCGCCAGCAGGGGGGGGGCCTACGAGCAGTACTTC. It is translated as CASRGGAYEQYF.

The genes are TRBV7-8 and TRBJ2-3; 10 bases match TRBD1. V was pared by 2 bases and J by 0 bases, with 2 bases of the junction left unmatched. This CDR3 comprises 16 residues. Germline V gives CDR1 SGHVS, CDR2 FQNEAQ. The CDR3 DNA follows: TGTGCCAGCAGCTTACAGGGACAGGGGAGCACAGATACGCAGTATTTT. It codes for CASSLQGQGSTDTQYF.

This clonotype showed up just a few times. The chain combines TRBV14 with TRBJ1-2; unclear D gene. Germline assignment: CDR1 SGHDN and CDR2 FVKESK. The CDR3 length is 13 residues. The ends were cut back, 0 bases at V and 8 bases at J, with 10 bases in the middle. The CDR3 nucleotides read TGTGCCAGCAGCCAAGAGCTGGCCGTAGGCTACACCTTC. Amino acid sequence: CASSQELAVGYTF.

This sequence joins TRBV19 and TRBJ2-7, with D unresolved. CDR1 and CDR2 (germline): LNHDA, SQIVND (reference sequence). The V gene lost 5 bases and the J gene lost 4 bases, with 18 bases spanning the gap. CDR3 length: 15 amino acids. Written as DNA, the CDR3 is TGTGCCAGTAGTCCCCCCCCGGCCCGGCAATACGAGCAGTACTTC. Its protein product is CASSPPPARQYEQYF.

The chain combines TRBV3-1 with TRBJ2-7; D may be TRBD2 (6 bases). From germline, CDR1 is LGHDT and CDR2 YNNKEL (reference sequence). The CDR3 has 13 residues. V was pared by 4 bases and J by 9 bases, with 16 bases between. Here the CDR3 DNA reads TGTGCCAGCAGCCCCAGATCTAGCGTGGGGCAGTACTTC. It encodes CASSPRSSVGQYF.

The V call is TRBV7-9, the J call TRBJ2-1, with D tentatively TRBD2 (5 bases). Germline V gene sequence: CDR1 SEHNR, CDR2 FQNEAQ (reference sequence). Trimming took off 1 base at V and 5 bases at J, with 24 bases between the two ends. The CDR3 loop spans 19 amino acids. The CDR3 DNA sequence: TGTGCCAGCAGCTTAGTCGGTGAAGGAGGCACGCCCGGGGACAATGAGCAGTTCTTC. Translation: CASSLVGEGGTPGDNEQFF. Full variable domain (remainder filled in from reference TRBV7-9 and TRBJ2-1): DTGVSQNPRHKITKRGQNVTFRCDPISEHNRLYWYRQTLGQGPEFLTYFQNEAQLEKSRLLSDRFSAERPKGSFSTLEIQRTEQGDSAMYLCASSLVGEGGTPGDNEQFFGPGTRLTVL.

CDR3 sequence reads: CAWSIPGRSNIYKLDNEQFF. The CDR3 DNA reads as TGTGCCTGGAGTATCCCGGGGCGAAGTAACATATACAAGTTGGACAATGAGCAGTTCTTC. The gene calls are TRBV30 and TRBJ2-1; TRBD1 or TRBD2 may be the D gene (5 bases each). V lost 2 bases and J lost 5, with 31 bases in between. Germline V gene sequence: CDR1 GTSNPN, CDR2 SVGIG (reference sequence). CDR3 length equals 20 residues. Using reference TRBV30 and TRBJ2-1 for the parts outside the CDR3, the full variable domain is SQTIHQWPATLVQPVGSPLSLECTVEGTSNPNLYWYRQAAGRGLQLLFYSVGIGQISSEVPQNLSASRPQDRQFILSSKKLLLSDSGFYLCAWSIPGRSNIYKLDNEQFFGPGTRLTVL.

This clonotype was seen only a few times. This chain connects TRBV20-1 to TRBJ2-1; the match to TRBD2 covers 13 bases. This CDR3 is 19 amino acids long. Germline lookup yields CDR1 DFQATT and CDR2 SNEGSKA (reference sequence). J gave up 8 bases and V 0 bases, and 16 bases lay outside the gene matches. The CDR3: CSARDWSLQGLAGQDEQFF. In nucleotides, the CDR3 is TGCAGTGCTAGAGATTGGAGCCTCCAGGGACTAGCGGGGCAGGATGAGCAGTTCTTC.

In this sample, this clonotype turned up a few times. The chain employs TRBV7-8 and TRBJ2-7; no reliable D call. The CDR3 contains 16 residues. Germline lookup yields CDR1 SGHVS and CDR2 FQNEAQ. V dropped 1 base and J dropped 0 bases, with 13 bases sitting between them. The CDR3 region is CASSLGSMLSSYEQYF. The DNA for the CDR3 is TGTGCCAGCAGCTTAGGGTCCATGTTGAGCTCCTACGAGCAGTACTTC.

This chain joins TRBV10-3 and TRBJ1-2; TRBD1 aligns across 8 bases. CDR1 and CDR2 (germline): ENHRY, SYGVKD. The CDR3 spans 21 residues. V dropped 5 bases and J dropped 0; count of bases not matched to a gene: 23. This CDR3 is CAISLPHPGGASPSTNYGYTF. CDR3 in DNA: TGTGCCATCAGTCTACCCCACCCAGGGGGCGCATCTCCTTCTACTAACTATGGCTACACCTTC.